The 16 T cell receptor beta chains below were found in one sample sequenced in a study of blood T cell repertoires in COVID-19. Libraries were prepared by immunoSEQ multiplex PCR; TCRdb keeps only in-frame clonotypes and omits some of them. Of roughly 400,000 clones in the sample, 70% to 90% are singletons; the top ten hold roughly 1.4%. The material sequenced was PBMCs or T cells enriched from blood (not recorded which). These TCRs come from a woman aged 18-29 years who had been exposed to COVID-19.

The chain joins TRBV27 to TRBJ1-6, with a possible D match to TRBD1 (6 bases). V was pared by 6 bases and J by 9 bases, with 21 bases between. CDR1 is MNHEY, CDR2 SMNVEV, per germline (reference sequence). CDR3 size: 16 residues. The CDR3 region is CASSDEGTTGGSPLHF. The CDR3 bases are TGTGCCAGCAGCGACGAAGGGACAACCGGCGGTTCACCCCTCCACTTT.

The V call is TRBV5-6, the J call TRBJ1-6, with TRBD1 matching over 7 bases. This CDR3 contains 16 residues. Unmatched junction bases numbered 5, after V lost 2 bases and J lost 3 bases. Germline lookup yields CDR1 SGHDT and CDR2 YYEEEE. In DNA, the CDR3 is TGTGCCAGCAGCTTTGGGACAGCCAGCTATAATTCACCCCTCCACTTT. Protein: CASSFGTASYNSPLHF.

V gene TRBV5-4 combines with J gene TRBJ2-7; 7 bases line up with TRBD2. J was trimmed by 0 bases and V by 1 base; bases with no gene match: 4. In germline, CDR1 is SGHNT, CDR2 YYREEE (reference sequence). This CDR3 region has 15 residues. The CDR3, as DNA: TGTGCCAGCAGCTTGACCGCTAGCGGCTCCTACGAGCAGTACTTC. It encodes CASSLTASGSYEQYF.

V gene TRBV28 combines with J gene TRBJ1-3; D is unclear. CDR1 is MDHEN, CDR2 SYDVKM, per germline. The CDR3 has 15 residues. Trimming pared 2 bases from V and 2 bases from J, leaving 10 bases between. The CDR3 DNA is TGTGCCAGCAGTTTAGCCGGGAGCCCTGGAAACACCATATATTTT. This encodes CASSLAGSPGNTIYF.

The chain is built from TRBV19 and TRBJ2-7; 10 positions agree with TRBD1. The germline CDR1 and CDR2 sequences are LNHDA and SQIVND (reference sequence). This CDR3 has 14 residues. V lost 4 bases, J lost 5 bases, and 5 bases stayed unmatched. CDR3 sequence: CASSRDRGLNEQYF. CDR3 nucleotide sequence: TGTGCCAGTAGTAGAGACAGGGGGCTGAACGAGCAGTACTTC.

The chain joins TRBV29-1 to TRBJ2-7, with 8 bases fitting TRBD2. The CDR3 spans 17 residues. After removal of 3 bases from V and 0 bases from J, the junction contained 13 bases not matched to a gene. CDR1 is SQVTM and CDR2 is ANQGSEA in the germline V gene. CDR3: CSVEDAGASGRSYEQYF. CDR3 in DNA: TGCAGCGTTGAGGATGCCGGGGCTAGCGGGCGCTCCTACGAGCAGTACTTC.

The chain uses TRBV27 and TRBJ2-1, with TRBD1 matching over 7 bases. CDR3 size: 17 residues. Germline V gene data show CDR1 as MNHEY and CDR2 as SMNVEV (reference sequence). V gave up 3 bases and J gave up 2 bases; unmatched junction bases: 10. The CDR3: CASSFLSTQGAYNEQFF. The CDR3, as DNA: TGTGCCAGCAGTTTTCTTAGTACTCAGGGGGCCTACAATGAGCAGTTCTTC.

This clone has more than one count but fewer than ten. The rearrangement joins TRBV5-6 to TRBJ2-3, with D possibly matching TRBD1 (6 bases). The germline V gene has CDR1 SGHDT and CDR2 YYEEEE. V lost 4 bases and J lost 0, with 12 bases in between. The CDR3 length is 15 residues. The CDR3 DNA reads TGTGCCAGCAGCCTTCTGGACAGAAGCACAGATACGCAGTATTTT. It specifies CASSLLDRSTDTQYF.

The genes are TRBV19 and TRBJ1-2, with 7 bases aligning to TRBD1. The CDR3 sequence is 13 residues long. V dropped 7 bases and J dropped 5; count of bases not matched to a gene: 7. CDR1 and CDR2 (germline): LNHDA, SQIVND (reference sequence). The CDR3 reads CASMGGQRYGYTF. For the CDR3, the DNA is TGTGCCAGTATGGGGGGACAGCGTTATGGCTACACCTTC.

The chain employs TRBV5-1 and TRBJ2-1, with D perhaps matching TRBD1 (6 bases). V dropped 1 base and J dropped 8 bases, with 10 bases sitting between them. This CDR3 comprises 13 residues. In germline, CDR1 is SGHRS, CDR2 YFSETQ. The CDR3 DNA sequence: TGCGCCAGCAGCTTGATTGGGGGCGATGAGCAGTTCTTC. This codes for CASSLIGGDEQFF.

This clone was seen a single time. V and J are TRBV29-1 and TRBJ1-1, with D unclear. Germline CDR1 SQVTM, CDR2 ANQGSEA. The CDR3 spans 12 residues. V was clipped by 6 bases and J by 1 base, with 9 bases between them. The CDR3 protein is CSVEWQNTEAFF. Here the CDR3 DNA reads TGCAGCGTCGAATGGCAGAACACTGAAGCTTTCTTT.

This sequence joins TRBV30 and TRBJ2-7, with 10 bases lining up with TRBD1. This CDR3 spans 13 amino acids. Trimming removed 0 bases from V and 6 bases from J; junction bases left unmatched: 2. Germline V CDR1 and CDR2: GTSNPN, SVGIG (reference sequence). The CDR3 loop reads CAWSVGTGVEQYF. The CDR3 nucleotides are TGTGCCTGGAGTGTAGGGACAGGGGTCGAGCAGTACTTC.

The rearrangement links TRBV3-1 (or the pseudogene TRBV3-2) to TRBJ1-5; D is unresolved. Germline assignment: CDR1 LGHDT and CDR2 YNNKEL (reference sequence). This CDR3 comprises 16 residues. Trimming cost V 0 bases and J 7 bases, with 16 bases left between them. The CDR3 DNA reads as TGTGCCAGCAGCCAAGAAGGCCGGAGGTTGGGACAGCCCCAGCATTTT. It codes for CASSQEGRRLGQPQHF.

The rearrangement joins TRBV5-1 to TRBJ1-2; D unclear. CDR3 length: 13 residues. Trimming left V 0 bases short and J 7 bases short, with 10 bases between. Per germline, CDR1 SGHRS and CDR2 YFSETQ. In DNA form, the CDR3 reads TGCGCCAGCAGCTTGGTTGTAGACTCTGGCTACACCTTC. Protein product: CASSLVVDSGYTF.

Worth noting for this clone: Other DNA sequences in this sample translate to the same CDR3. The chain combines TRBV5-1 with TRBJ1-1; D is unresolved. Deletions cut 0 bases from V and 2 bases from J, with 8 bases between. CDR1 SGHRS and CDR2 YFSETQ come from the germline V gene. This CDR3 has 14 residues. CDR3 sequence reads: CASSLGPGNTEAFF. The CDR3 coding sequence is TGCGCCAGCAGCTTGGGTCCGGGTAACACTGAAGCTTTCTTT.

The rearrangement joins TRBV6-1 to TRBJ1-1, with TRBD1 matching 8 bases. CDR3 length equals 12 residues. V trimming: 11 bases; J trimming: 1 base; junction bases outside the gene matches: 3. Germline V CDR1 and CDR2: MNHNS, SASEGT. CDR3 sequence: CAGGTGNTEAFF. In DNA, the CDR3 is TGTGCCGGAGGGACAGGGAACACTGAAGCTTTCTTT.